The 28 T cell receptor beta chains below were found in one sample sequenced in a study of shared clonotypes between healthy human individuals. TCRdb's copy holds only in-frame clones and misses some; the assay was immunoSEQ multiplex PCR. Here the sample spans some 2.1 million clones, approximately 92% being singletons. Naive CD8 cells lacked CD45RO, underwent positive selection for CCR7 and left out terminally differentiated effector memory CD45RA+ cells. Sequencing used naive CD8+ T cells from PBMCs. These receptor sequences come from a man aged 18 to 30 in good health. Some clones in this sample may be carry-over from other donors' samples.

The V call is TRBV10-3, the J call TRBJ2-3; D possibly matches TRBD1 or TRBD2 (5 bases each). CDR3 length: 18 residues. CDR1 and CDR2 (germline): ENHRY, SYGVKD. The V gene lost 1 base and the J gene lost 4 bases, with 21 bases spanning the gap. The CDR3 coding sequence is TGTGCCATCAGTGAGTTGTTTCCCAGGATGGGGGTCGCAGATACGCAGTATTTT. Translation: CAISELFPRMGVADTQYF.

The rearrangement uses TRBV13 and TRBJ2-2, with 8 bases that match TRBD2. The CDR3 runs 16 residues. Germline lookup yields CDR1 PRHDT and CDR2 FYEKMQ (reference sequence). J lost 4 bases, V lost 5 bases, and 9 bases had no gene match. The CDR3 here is CASSNPGLGSTGELFF. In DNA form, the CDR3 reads TGTGCCAGCAGCAACCCGGGACTAGGGTCCACCGGGGAGCTGTTTTTT.

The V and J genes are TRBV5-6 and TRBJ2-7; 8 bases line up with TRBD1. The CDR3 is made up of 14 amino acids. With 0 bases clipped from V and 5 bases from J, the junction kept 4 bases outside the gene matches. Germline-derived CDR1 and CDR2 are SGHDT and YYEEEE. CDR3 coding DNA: TGTGCCAGCAGCTTGGGACAGGGGTTCCACGAGCAGTACTTC. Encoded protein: CASSLGQGFHEQYF.

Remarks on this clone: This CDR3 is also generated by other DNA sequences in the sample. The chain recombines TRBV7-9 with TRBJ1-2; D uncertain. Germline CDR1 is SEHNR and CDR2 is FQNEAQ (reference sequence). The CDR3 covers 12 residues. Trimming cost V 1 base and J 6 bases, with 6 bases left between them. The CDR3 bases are TGTGCCAGCAGCTTAGGCGCTGATGGCTACACCTTC. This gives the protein CASSLGADGYTF.

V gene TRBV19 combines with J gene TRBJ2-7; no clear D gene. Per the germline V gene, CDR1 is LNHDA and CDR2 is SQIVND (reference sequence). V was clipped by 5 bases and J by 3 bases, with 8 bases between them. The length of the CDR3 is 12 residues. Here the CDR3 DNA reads TGTGCCAGTAGTCCAGATCACTACGAGCAGTACTTC. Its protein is CASSPDHYEQYF.

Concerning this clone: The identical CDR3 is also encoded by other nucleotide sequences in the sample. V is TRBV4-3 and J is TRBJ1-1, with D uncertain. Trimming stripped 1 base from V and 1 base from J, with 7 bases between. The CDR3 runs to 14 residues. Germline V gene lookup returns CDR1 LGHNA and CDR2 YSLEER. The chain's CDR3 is CASSQGVGNTEAFF. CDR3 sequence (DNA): TGCGCCAGCAGCCAAGGTGTGGGGAACACTGAAGCTTTCTTT.

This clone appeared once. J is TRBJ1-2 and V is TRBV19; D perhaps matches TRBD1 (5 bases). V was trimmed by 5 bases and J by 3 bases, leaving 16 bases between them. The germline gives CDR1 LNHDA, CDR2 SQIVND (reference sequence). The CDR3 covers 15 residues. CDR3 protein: CASSPWTKTDYGYTF. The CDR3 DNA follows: TGTGCCAGTAGTCCTTGGACAAAGACCGACTATGGCTACACCTTC.

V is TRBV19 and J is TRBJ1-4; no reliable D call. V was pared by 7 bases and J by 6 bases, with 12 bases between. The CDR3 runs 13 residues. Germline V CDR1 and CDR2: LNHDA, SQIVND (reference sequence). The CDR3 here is CASTLGHHEKLFF. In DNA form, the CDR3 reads TGTGCCAGTACCCTAGGGCACCATGAAAAACTGTTTTTT.

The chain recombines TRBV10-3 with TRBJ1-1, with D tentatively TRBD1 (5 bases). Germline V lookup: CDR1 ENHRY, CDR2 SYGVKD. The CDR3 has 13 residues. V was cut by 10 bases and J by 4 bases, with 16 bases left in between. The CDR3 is CASWAQGGTEAFF. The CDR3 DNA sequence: TGTGCCAGTTGGGCCCAGGGAGGCACTGAAGCTTTCTTT.

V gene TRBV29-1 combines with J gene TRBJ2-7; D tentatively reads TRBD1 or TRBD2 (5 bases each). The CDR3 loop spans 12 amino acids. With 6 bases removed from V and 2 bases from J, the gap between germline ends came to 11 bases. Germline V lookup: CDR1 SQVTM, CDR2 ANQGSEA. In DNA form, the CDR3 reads TGCAGCGTCCAGTCGGGACCCTACGAGCAGTACTTC. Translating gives CSVQSGPYEQYF.

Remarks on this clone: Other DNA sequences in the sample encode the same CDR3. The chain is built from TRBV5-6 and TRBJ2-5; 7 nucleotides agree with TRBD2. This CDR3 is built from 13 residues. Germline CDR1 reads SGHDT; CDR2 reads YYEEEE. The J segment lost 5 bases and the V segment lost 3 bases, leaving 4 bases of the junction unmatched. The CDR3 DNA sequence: TGTGCCAGCAGCTCGGGGGGTAGGGAGACCCAGTACTTC. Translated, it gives CASSSGGRETQYF.

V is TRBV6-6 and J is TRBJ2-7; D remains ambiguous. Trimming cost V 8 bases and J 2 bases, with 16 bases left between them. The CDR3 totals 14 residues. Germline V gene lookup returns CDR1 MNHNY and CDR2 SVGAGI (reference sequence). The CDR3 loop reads CASGEEPKTYEQYF. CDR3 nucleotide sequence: TGTGCCAGCGGGGAAGAGCCCAAAACCTACGAGCAGTACTTC.

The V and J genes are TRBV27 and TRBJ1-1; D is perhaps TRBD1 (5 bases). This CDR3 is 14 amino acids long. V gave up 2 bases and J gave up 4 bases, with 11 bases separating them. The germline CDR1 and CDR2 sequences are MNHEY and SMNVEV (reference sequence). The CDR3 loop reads CASSLAGPGTEAFF. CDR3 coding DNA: TGTGCCAGCAGTTTAGCGGGACCTGGCACTGAAGCTTTCTTT.

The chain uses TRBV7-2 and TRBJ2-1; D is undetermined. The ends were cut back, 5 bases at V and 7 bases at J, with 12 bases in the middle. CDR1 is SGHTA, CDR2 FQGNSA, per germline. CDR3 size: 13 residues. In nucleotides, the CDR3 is TGTGCCAGCAGCGCCCGACTGTCAAATGAGCAGTTCTTC. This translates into CASSARLSNEQFF.

The CDR3 coding sequence is TGTGCCAGCAGCGTAGCCAGGTTAAACACCGGGGAGCTGTTTTTT. Its protein product is CASSVARLNTGELFF. The chain uses TRBV9 and TRBJ2-2; D gene unclear. Per the germline V gene, CDR1 is SGDLS and CDR2 is YYNGEE. The CDR3 extends over 15 amino acids. Trimming removed 0 bases from V and 2 bases from J, with 8 bases in between.

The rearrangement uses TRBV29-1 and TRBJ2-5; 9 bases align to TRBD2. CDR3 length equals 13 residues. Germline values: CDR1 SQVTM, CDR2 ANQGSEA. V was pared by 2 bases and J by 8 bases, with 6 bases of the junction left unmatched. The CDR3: CSVESRLAETQYF. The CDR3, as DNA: TGCAGCGTTGAATCCCGACTAGCGGAAACCCAGTACTTC.

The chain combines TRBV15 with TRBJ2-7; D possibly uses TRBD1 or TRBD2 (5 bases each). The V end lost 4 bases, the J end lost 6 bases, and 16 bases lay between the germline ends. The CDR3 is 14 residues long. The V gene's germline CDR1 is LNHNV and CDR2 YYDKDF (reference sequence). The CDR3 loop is CATSTGTAPGEQYF. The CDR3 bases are TGTGCCACCAGCACCGGGACGGCCCCAGGCGAGCAGTACTTC.

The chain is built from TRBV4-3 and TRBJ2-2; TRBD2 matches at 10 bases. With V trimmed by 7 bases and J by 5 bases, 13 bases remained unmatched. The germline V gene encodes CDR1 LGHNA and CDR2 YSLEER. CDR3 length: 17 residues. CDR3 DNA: TGCGCCAGCACCCCGGAGCGGGAGGGCCGGGAGACCGGGGAGCTGTTTTTT. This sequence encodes CASTPEREGRETGELFF.

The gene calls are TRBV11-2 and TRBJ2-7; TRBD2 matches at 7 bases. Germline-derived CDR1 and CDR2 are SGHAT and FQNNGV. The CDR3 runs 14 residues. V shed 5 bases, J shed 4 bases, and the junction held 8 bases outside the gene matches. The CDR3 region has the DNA TGTGCCAGCAGCGTGGCGGGAGTAAATTACGAGCAGTACTTC. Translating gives CASSVAGVNYEQYF.

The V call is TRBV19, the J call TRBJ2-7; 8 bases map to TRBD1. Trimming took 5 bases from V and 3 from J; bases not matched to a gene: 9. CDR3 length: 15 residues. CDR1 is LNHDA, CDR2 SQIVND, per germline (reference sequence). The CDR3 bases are TGTGCCAGTAGTCTAGGGACAGGACGACTCTACGAGCAGTACTTC. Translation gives CASSLGTGRLYEQYF.

The CDR3 loop reads CASPTLFQCGVDPLPKNIQYF. The DNA of the CDR3 is TGTGCCAGCCCCACCCTATTTCAGTGTGGGGTGGACCCCTTACCCAAAAACATTCAGTACTTC. This sequence joins TRBV7-3 and TRBJ2-4; the D is unclear. The germline V gene encodes CDR1 SGHTA and CDR2 FQGTGA. V shed 8 bases and J shed 2 bases, with 34 bases lying between them. The CDR3 covers 21 residues.

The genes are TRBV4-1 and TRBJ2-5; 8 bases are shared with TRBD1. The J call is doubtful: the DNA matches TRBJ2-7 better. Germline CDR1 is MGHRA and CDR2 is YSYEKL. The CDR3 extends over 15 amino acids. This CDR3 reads CASSQERDRWVEQYF. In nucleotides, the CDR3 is TGCGCCAGCAGCCAAGAAAGGGACAGGTGGGTCGAGCAGTACTTC.

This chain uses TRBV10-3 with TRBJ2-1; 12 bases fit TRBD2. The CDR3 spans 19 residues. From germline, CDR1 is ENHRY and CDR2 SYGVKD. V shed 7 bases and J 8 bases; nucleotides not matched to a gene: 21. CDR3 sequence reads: CAIIRGLAGSPTSWHEQFF. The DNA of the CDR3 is TGTGCCATCATTCGGGGACTAGCGGGTAGCCCAACATCGTGGCATGAGCAGTTCTTC.

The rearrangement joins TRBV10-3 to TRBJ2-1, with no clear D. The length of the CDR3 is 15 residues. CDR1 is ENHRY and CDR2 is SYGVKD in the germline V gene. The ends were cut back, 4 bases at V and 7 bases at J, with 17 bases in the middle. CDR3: CAISAGLDVGNEQFF. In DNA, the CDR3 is TGTGCCATCAGTGCGGGCCTCGATGTGGGAAATGAGCAGTTCTTC.

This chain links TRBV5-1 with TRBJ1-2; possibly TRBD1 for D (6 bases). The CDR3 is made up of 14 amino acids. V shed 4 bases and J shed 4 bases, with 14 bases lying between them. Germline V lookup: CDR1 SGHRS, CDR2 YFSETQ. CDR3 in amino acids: CASSLQGPGYGYTF. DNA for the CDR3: TGCGCCAGCAGCCTACAGGGCCCCGGCTATGGCTACACCTTC.

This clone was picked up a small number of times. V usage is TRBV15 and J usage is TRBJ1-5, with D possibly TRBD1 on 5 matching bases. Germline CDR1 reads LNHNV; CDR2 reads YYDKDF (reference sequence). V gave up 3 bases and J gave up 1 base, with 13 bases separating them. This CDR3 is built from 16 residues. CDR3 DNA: TGTGCCACCAGCAGGCCCGTGCGGGGCAGCAATCAGCCCCAGCATTTT. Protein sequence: CATSRPVRGSNQPQHF. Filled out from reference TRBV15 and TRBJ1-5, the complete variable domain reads DAMVIQNPRYQVTQFGKPVTLSCSQTLNHNVMYWYQQKSSQAPKLLFHYYDKDFNNEADTPDNFQSRRPNTSFCFLDIRSPGLGDTAMYLCATSRPVRGSNQPQHFGDGTRLSIL.

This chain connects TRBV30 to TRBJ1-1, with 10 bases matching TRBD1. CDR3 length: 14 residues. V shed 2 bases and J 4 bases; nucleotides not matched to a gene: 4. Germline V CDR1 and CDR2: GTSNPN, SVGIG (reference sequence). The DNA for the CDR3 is TGTGCCTGGAGTCCGGGACAGGGGATCACTGAAGCTTTCTTT. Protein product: CAWSPGQGITEAFF.

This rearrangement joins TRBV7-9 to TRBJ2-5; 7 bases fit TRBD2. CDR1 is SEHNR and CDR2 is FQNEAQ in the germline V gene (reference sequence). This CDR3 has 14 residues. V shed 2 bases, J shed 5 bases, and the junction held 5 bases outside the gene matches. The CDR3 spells CASSLSGMGETQYF. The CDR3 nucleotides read TGTGCCAGCAGCTTAAGCGGGATGGGCGAGACCCAGTACTTC.